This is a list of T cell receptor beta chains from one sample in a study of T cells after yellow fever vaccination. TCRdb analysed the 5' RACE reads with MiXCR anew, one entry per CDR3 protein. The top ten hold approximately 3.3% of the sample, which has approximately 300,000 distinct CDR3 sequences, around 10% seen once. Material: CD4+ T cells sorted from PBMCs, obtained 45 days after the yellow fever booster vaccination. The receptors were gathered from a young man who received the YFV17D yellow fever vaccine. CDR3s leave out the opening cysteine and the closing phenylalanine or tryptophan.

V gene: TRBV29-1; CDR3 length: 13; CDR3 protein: SVGRGLAGRDTQY
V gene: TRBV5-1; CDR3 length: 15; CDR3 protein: ASSFRGGNFEASEAF
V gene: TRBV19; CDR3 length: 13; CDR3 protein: ASSTSGTSNQPQH
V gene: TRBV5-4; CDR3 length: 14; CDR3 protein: ASSPGTGGLGYGYT
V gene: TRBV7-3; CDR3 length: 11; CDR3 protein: ASSARINSGYT
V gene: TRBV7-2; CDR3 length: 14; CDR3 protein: ASSLGRGLAGNRQY
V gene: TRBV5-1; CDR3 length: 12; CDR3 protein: ASSYGGPADTQY
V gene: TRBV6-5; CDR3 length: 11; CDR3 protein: ASSRVSNQPQH
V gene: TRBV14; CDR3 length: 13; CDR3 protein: ASSQSGGGLTEAF
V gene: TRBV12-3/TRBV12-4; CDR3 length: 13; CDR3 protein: ASSPRGALQETQY
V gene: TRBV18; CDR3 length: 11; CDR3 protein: ASSTTVNTEAF
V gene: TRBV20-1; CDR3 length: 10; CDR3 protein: SGRGLSGELF
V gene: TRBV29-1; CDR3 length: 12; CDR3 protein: SVAQGAGTGELF
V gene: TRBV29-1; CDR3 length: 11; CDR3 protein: SVGPGGQETQY
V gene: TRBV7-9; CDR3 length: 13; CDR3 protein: ASSLSGGIGEKLF
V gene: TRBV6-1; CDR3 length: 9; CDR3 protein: ASMGGETQY
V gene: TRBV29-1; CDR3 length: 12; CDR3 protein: SVGQSTALTEAF
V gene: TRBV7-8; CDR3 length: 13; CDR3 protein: ASSLVTSGGEELF
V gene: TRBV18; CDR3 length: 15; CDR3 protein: ASSQPPWRTHTDTQY
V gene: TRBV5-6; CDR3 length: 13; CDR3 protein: ASSLKDRHTDTQY
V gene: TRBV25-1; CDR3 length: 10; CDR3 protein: ASSGFGETQY
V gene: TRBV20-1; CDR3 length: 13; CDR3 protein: SARFITWGNYGYT
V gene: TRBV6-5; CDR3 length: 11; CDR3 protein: ASSYVGAGELF
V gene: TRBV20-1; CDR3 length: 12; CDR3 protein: SARKAGAAGELF
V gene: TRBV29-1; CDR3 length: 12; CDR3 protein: SVETGGISYEQY
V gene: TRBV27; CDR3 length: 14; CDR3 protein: ASSGGGFSGANVLT
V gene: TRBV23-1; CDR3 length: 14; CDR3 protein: ASSSGTSGECNEQF
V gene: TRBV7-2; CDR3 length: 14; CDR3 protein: ASSRGYLEANYGYT
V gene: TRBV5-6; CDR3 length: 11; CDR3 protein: ASSLNWGSPLH
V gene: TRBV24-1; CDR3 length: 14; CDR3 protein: ATSDSKGGDYNEQF
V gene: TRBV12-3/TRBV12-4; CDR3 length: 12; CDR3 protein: ATSGSTYNSPLH
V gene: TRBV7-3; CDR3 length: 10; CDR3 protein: ASSSGRGEAF
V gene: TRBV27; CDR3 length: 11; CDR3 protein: ASSLQPGTEAF
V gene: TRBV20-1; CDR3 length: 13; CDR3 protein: SPARASSYNSPLH
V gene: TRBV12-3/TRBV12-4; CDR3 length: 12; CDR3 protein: ASSLGGSGQPQH
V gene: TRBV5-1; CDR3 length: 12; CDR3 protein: ASRRGDSNYGYT
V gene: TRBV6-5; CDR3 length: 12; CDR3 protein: ASRPLAGVETQY
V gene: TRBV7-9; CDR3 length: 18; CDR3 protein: ASSLLLSGASGVNTGELF
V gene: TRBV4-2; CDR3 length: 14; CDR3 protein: ASSQALAGAGETQY
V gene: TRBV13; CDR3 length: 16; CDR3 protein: ASSLGGAQVRVDYGYT
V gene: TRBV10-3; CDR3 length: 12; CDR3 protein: AISEYRDNNEQF
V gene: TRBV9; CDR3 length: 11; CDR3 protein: ASSVRVTGELF
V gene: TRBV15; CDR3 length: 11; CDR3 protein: ATSRDKGDTQY
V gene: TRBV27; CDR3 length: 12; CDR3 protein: ASSLHQGKYEQY
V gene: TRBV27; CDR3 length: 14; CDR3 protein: ASSVYSGTNTGELF
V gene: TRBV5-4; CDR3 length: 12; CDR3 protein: ASLRQGAGETQY
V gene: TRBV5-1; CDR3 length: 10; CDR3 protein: ASSFHWETQY
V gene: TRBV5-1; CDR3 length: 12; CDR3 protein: ASSSGSPDRAQY
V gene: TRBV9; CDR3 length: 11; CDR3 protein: ASSVEKHTRQF
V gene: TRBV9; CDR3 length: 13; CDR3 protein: ASSARQGSTDTQY
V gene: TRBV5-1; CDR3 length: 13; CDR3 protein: ASSRQGNGDYGYT
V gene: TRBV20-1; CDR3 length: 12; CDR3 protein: SAPVGALGQPQH
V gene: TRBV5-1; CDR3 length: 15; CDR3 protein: ASSLVSSGEATDTQY
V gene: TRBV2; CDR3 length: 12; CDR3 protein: ASSLLLRTDTQY
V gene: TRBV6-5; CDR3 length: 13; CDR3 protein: ASSATGVRSYEQY
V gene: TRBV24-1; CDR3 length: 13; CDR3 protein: ATSDRRAGAQPQH
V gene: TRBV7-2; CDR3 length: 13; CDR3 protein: ASSLDRFGANVLT
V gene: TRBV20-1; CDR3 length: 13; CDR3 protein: SVIPGGDTNQPQH
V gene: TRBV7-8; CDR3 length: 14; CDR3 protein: ASRDTGIRNTGELF
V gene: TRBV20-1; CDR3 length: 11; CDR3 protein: SAQAQSNQPQH